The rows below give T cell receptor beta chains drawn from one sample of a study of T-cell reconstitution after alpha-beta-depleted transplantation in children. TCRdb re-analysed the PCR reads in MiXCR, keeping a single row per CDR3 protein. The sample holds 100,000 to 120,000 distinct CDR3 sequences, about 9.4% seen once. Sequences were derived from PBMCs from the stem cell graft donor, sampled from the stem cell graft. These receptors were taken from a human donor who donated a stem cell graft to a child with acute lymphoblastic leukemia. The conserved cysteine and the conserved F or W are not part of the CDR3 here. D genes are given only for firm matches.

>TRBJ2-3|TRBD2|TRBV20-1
SADAGPSGRAATPQDTQY
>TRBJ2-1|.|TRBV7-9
ASSTLAQSKNEQF
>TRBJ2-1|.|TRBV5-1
ASSGRGEIGNNEQF
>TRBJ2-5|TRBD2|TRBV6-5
ASSPGLAGQETQY
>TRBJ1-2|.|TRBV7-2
ASNRKDKKGGYT
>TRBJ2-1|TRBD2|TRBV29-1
SVPASGSYNEQF
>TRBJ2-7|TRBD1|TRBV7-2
ASSPGDDRGYEQY
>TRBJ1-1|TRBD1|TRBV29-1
SLTPGTGVMIDTEAF
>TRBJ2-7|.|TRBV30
AFRLRGRTSYEQY
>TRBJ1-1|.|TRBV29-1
SVEDWGARNTEAF
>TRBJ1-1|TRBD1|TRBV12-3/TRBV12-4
ASSLRQGTEAF
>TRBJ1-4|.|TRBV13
ASSLERENEKLF
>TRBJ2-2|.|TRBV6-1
ASSLVRGADTGELF
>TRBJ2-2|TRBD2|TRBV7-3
ASSPLSGGAHGELF
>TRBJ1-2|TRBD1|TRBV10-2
ASRTGPPNYGYT
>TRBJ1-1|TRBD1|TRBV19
ASKNTVGQGDEAF
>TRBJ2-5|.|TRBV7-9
ASSLGFLGIQETQY
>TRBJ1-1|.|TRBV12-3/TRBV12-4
ASSRRVSGTEAF
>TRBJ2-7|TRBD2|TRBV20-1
SARLAGDHLEQY
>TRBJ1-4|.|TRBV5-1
ASSLGQNGKLF
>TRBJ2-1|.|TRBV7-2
ASSLSGANNEQF
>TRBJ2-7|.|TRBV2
ASSVVKGRPYEQY
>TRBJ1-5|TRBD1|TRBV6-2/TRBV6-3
ASRADRGGNQPQH
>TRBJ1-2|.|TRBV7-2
ASSFRAGPEHGYT
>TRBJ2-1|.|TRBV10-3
AIRRDNEQF
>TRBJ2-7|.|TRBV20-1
SARVRYEQY
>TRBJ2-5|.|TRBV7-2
ASSSNYPETQY
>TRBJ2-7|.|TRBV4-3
ASSQTLGDEQY
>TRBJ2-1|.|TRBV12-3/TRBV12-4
ASSLDWGEQF
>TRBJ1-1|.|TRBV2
ASSVTANTEAF
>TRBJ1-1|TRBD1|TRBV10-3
AIGTGGLTEAF
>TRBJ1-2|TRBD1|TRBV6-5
ASSYAGQGARRSFGYT
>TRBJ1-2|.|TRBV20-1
SASGKDYGYT
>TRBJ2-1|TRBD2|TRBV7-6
ASSLAAGRYNEQF
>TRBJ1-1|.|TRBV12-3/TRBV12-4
ASGGDKLLSTEAF
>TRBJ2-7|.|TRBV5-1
ASSLDLAVPTYEQY
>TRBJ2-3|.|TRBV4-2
ASSQGLRDTQY
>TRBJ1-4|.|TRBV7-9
ASRGIATNEKLF
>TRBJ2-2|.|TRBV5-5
ASSLEVNTGELF
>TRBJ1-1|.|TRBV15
ATSGRTASNTEAF
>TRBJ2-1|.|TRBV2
ASSRTAYNEQF
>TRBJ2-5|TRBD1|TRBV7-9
ASSPGTGEETQY
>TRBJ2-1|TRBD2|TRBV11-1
ASSLAGTRAYNEQF
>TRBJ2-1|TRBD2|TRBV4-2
ATQGLEKIEQF
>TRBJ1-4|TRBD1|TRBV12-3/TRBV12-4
ASSGDRGNEKLF
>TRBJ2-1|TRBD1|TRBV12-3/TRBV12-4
ASSPPGQRYNEQF
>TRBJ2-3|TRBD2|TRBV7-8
ASSPRSSGRTDTQY
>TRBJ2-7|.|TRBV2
ACCLRSDRTLRGYEQY
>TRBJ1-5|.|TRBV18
ASSPSHSNQPQH